The 18 T cell receptor beta chains reported below all come from one sample, sequenced in a study of CD8 T cells in ankylosing spondylitis. Study-wide results and limits: A TCR beta motif of roughly eight highly homologous variants seemed to mark ankylosing spondylitis blood.

One entry per CDR3 protein, called by TCRdb with MiXCR from the 5' RACE reads. The sample contains roughly 470,000 distinct CDR3 sequences, roughly 26% of which appear only once. These receptors' antigens are unknown. The source material was blood, either unsorted or a sorted T cell fraction (not recorded which). All receptors come from a male donor with ankylosing spondylitis.

The V gene is TRBV24-1, the J gene TRBJ2-2; 10 bases match TRBD1. CDR1 and CDR2 (germline): KGHDR, SFDVKD. This CDR3 comprises 17 residues. V was pared by 4 bases and J by 3 bases, with 7 bases of the junction left unmatched. CDR3 nucleotide sequence: TGTGCCACCAGTGAGCTAGCCGGGACAGGGGACACCGGGGAGCTGTTTTTT. Its translation: CATSELAGTGDTGELFF.

This clonotype was observed a few times. This chain uses TRBV3-1 with TRBJ1-2, with 8 bases identical to TRBD1. Trimming removed 4 bases from V and 5 bases from J; junction bases left unmatched: 6. The germline gives CDR1 LGHDT, CDR2 YNNKEL (reference sequence). The CDR3 covers 14 residues. CDR3 in DNA: TGTGCCAGCAGCCTAACGGACAGGGCTTATGGCTACACCTTC. It encodes CASSLTDRAYGYTF.

The CDR3 sequence is CATSRGGQIMNTEAFF. CDR3 sequence (DNA): TGTGCCACCAGCAGAGGAGGGCAGATAATGAACACTGAAGCTTTCTTT. The rearrangement joins TRBV15 to TRBJ1-1; D gene unclear. V lost 1 base, J lost 0 bases, and 12 bases lay in between. This CDR3 comprises 16 residues. Germline lookup yields CDR1 LNHNV and CDR2 YYDKDF (reference sequence).

This clonotype came up a few times. The chain uses TRBV11-2 and TRBJ1-1; a weak D match, TRBD1 (6 bases). Germline V gives CDR1 SGHAT, CDR2 FQNNGV. Trimming left V 5 bases short and J 5 bases short, with 15 bases between. CDR3 size: 14 residues. The CDR3: CASSILQGQTEAFF. As DNA, the CDR3 is TGTGCCAGCAGCATACTACAGGGTCAGACTGAAGCTTTCTTT. Filled out from reference TRBV11-2 and TRBJ1-1, the complete variable domain reads EAGVAQSPRYKIIEKRQSVAFWCNPISGHATLYWYQQILGQGPKLLIQFQNNGVVDDSQLPKDRFSAERLKGVDSTLKIQPAKLEDSAVYLCASSILQGQTEAFFGQGTRLTVV.

Written as DNA, the CDR3 is TGTGCCAGCAGCTTGGGGGGGGCTAGGACAGATACGCAGTATTTT. This translates into CASSLGGARTDTQYF. This chain links TRBV5-6 with TRBJ2-3, with D perhaps being TRBD1 or TRBD2 (6 bases each). CDR3 size: 15 residues. Per germline, CDR1 SGHDT and CDR2 YYEEEE. V lost 0 bases and J lost 3, with 11 bases in between.

The V gene is TRBV6-4, the J gene TRBJ2-1; 8 bases line up with TRBD2. CDR1 is MRHNA, CDR2 SNTAGT, per germline. The J segment lost 8 bases and the V segment lost 5 bases, leaving 17 bases of the junction unmatched. This CDR3 is built from 17 residues. The CDR3 is CASSLLGSGSTRDEQFF. The CDR3, as DNA: TGTGCCAGCAGTCTTCTGGGGAGCGGGAGCACTAGGGATGAGCAGTTCTTC.

The genes are TRBV5-1 and TRBJ2-3, with 9 nucleotides matching TRBD2. The CDR3 loop spans 16 amino acids. Trimming at V came to 3 bases and at J to 3 bases, leaving 8 bases not matched to a gene. CDR1 is SGHRS and CDR2 is YFSETQ in the germline V gene. The CDR3 nucleotides are TGCGCCAGCAGCTCCCTGCAAGCGGGAGGAACAGATACGCAGTATTTT. Translating gives CASSSLQAGGTDTQYF.

This clonotype was counted only a few times. V is TRBV12-3 or TRBV12-4 and J is TRBJ2-3; D call uncertain. The CDR3 sequence is 12 residues long. The V and J ends lost 5 bases and 4 bases respectively, with 7 bases between them. For the CDR3, the DNA is TGTGCCAGCAGTCCTTCCTCAGATACGCAGTATTTT. Its translation: CASSPSSDTQYF.

The genes are TRBV7-9 and TRBJ2-2, with D maybe TRBD2 (5 bases). Between the trimmed V and J ends, which lost 5 bases and 4 bases, there was a span of 17 bases. The length of the CDR3 is 16 residues. Germline lookup yields CDR1 SEHNR and CDR2 FQNEAQ (reference sequence). This chain's CDR3 is CASSPWTPRGTGELFF. In DNA, the CDR3 is TGTGCCAGCAGCCCATGGACTCCCCGGGGCACCGGGGAGCTGTTTTTT.

This clonotype has more than one count but fewer than ten. The chain combines TRBV7-6 with TRBJ2-7; D might be TRBD2 (5 bases). Germline assignment: CDR1 SGHVS and CDR2 FNYEAQ. V lost 1 base and J lost 6, with 10 bases in between. This CDR3 comprises 13 residues. As DNA, the CDR3 is TGTGCCAGCAGCTTAGTTATAGCGCTCGAGCAGTACGTC. Translation gives CASSLVIALEQYV.

This clonotype appeared a few times. V is TRBV11-2 and J is TRBJ2-3, with TRBD1 matching over 10 bases. The CDR3 covers 14 residues. Germline V gene sequence: CDR1 SGHAT, CDR2 FQNNGV. The junction had 5 bases not matched to a gene; V was cut back by 8 bases and J by 3 bases. CDR3 in DNA: TGTGCCAGCGGACAGGGGGTTTGGACAGATACGCAGTATTTT. As protein: CASGQGVWTDTQYF.

The chain links TRBV29-1 to TRBJ2-3; 7 bases match TRBD2. CDR3 size: 15 residues. Germline V gene data show CDR1 as SQVTM and CDR2 as ANQGSEA. V lost 1 base, J lost 0 bases, and 4 bases stayed unmatched. The CDR3: CSVEGGAGSTDTQYF. CDR3 nucleotide sequence: TGCAGCGTTGAAGGGGGAGCGGGAAGCACAGATACGCAGTATTTT.

J is TRBJ2-7 and V is TRBV20-1, with 9 positions matching TRBD1. V was pared by 6 bases and J by 3 bases, with 9 bases of the junction left unmatched. CDR1 and CDR2 from the germline V gene are DFQATT and SNEGSKA (reference sequence). The CDR3 is 14 residues long. The CDR3 DNA reads as TGCAGTGCCGAGCAGGACAGGGGTAACTACGAGCAGTACTTC. It yields the protein CSAEQDRGNYEQYF.

This clonotype was counted only a few times. J is TRBJ2-2 and V is TRBV5-6; D is undetermined. Per germline, CDR1 SGHDT and CDR2 YYEEEE. With 1 base removed from V and 5 bases from J, the gap between germline ends came to 12 bases. This CDR3 is 15 amino acids long. The CDR3 DNA is TGTGCCAGCAGCTTGTTCCCTCCAGGAACCGGGGAGCTGTTTTTT. Its translation: CASSLFPPGTGELFF.

This clonotype has a handful of counts. V gene TRBV7-2 combines with J gene TRBJ2-2; 8 bases are shared with TRBD2. Trimming at V came to 5 bases and at J to 2 bases, leaving 10 bases not matched to a gene. The CDR3 spans 17 residues. Germline V gene lookup returns CDR1 SGHTA and CDR2 FQGNSA. This CDR3 reads CASSPRGGSRNTGELFF. In nucleotides, the CDR3 is TGTGCCAGCAGCCCCCGCGGGGGGAGCAGAAACACCGGGGAGCTGTTTTTT.

The chain combines TRBV29-1 with TRBJ2-1; either TRBD1 or TRBD2 may fit D (5 bases each). The CDR3 is 10 amino acids. The V end lost 1 base, the J end lost 11 bases, and 6 bases lay between the germline ends. The germline V gene has CDR1 SQVTM and CDR2 ANQGSEA. The CDR3 DNA follows: TGCAGCGTTGAAGCGGGACAGCAGTTCTTC. Translating it yields CSVEAGQQFF.

This clonotype was detected a few times. Here the CDR3 reads CASKIRTGHQPQHF. The CDR3, as DNA: TGTGCCAGCAAAATCCGGACAGGGCATCAGCCCCAGCATTTT. The rearrangement joins TRBV6-2 or TRBV6-3 to TRBJ1-5, with 8 bases fitting TRBD1. J gave up 5 bases and V 7 bases, and 7 bases lay outside the gene matches. CDR3 length equals 14 residues. Germline CDR1 MNHEY, CDR2 SVGEGT.

This sequence joins TRBV4-2 and TRBJ1-2; D is possibly TRBD1 (5 bases). This CDR3 has 13 residues. Trimming pared 3 bases from V and 8 bases from J, leaving 13 bases between. Germline V lookup: CDR1 LGHNA, CDR2 YNFKEQ. CDR3 nucleotide sequence: TGTGCCAGCAGCCACCGGTCGGGGGAGGGCTACACCTTC. Protein: CASSHRSGEGYTF.